A selection of T cell receptor beta chains follows, all from one sample in a study of blood T cells in healthy people across ages. TCRdb fed the 5' RACE reads into MiXCR, producing one record per CDR3 protein. The table has hundreds of thousands of distinct CDR3 sequences, roughly 26% seen once. The sequenced sample consisted of blood. The receptors here all came from a woman at least 80 years old in good health. Both conserved end residues are trimmed from each CDR3. The D gene is left open where the match is weak. Clone size is given for some rows only: seen once, a few or many times, or a class if the clone is expanded.

>TRBV12-3/TRBV12-4|TRBJ2-3|NA|NA
ASGRGISTDTQY
>TRBV7-2|TRBJ2-1|TRBD1|few
ASSPRQGRYNEQF
>TRBV6-6|TRBJ1-1|NA|few
ATSKTGHEAF
>TRBV6-5|TRBJ1-1|NA|few
ASSYLRGTEAF
>TRBV4-1|TRBJ2-7|NA|many
ASSQDAGRNTYEQY
>TRBV9|TRBJ2-7|NA|NA
ACSVIQGEQY
>TRBV6-1|TRBJ1-1|NA|few
ASSATGRTEAF
>TRBV10-3|TRBJ1-1|NA|few
AISRTAMNTEAF
>TRBV7-9|TRBJ1-1|TRBD1|NA
ASRGTIGTGDFHTEAF
>TRBV2|TRBJ2-7|TRBD2|many
ASRGTRPSYEQY
>TRBV14|TRBJ2-2|NA|NA
ASSQVQAANTGELF
>TRBV7-2|TRBJ2-3|NA|many
ASSLAGDFTDTQY
>TRBV20-1|TRBJ2-1|NA|few
SARGGGKSYNEQF
>TRBV30|TRBJ2-7|TRBD1|few
AWSVGRTGSYEQY
>TRBV5-1|TRBJ1-2|TRBD1|few
ASSPRQGSNGYT
>TRBV11-2|TRBJ2-2|NA|many
ASTPFQGMGGELF
>TRBV7-2|TRBJ2-2|TRBD2|few
ASSLSSSGGAGELF
>TRBV4-1|TRBJ2-1|TRBD2|few
ASSQGWASGDNEQF
>TRBV6-5|TRBJ2-1|NA|many
ASSYSGAVSYNEQF
>TRBV20-1|TRBJ2-3|TRBD2|NA
SAAGTSGGTVDTQY
>TRBV6-2/TRBV6-3|TRBJ1-1|NA|few
ASSRPSGLAEAF
>TRBV6-2/TRBV6-3|TRBJ1-1|NA|NA
ASSYDPPTEAF
>TRBV6-1|TRBJ2-5|NA|many
ASSIRAGETQY
>TRBV7-2|TRBJ2-7|NA|NA
ASSLKGGGETRY
>TRBV9|TRBJ2-3|NA|many
ASSARPRELADTQY
>TRBV7-2|TRBJ2-7|NA|few
ASSLKVGAYEQY
>TRBV3-1|TRBJ2-3|NA|many
ASSHIVGGDTQY
>TRBV7-9|TRBJ2-1|NA|few
ASSLDGWGYNEQF
>TRBV6-5|TRBJ2-1|TRBD2|many
ASSLSGGPYNEQF
>TRBV20-1|TRBJ1-2|NA|NA
SAPPGARGYT
>TRBV12-3/TRBV12-4|TRBJ1-2|NA|NA
AGSSPQDKSGYGYT
>TRBV5-4|TRBJ1-1|NA|NA
ASSPSGGQDTEAF
>TRBV20-1|TRBJ1-4|NA|NA
SARVGGIKGRENEKLF
>TRBV20-1|TRBJ1-5|TRBD1|many
SAKTTGSQPQH
>TRBV7-3|TRBJ2-5|NA|NA
ASSLKPTPRETQY
>TRBV10-3|TRBJ2-2|NA|NA
AISDRNTGELF
>TRBV6-2/TRBV6-3|TRBJ2-4|NA|many
ASSRPGSAKNIQY
>TRBV6-5|TRBJ2-3|NA|many
ASRRDSTDTQY
>TRBV6-2/TRBV6-3|TRBJ2-7|NA|NA
ASSWGLVSSYEQY
>TRBV24-1|TRBJ2-3|NA|NA
ATSDLASDDTQY
>TRBV29-1|TRBJ1-1|NA|many
SAGQSNTEAF
>TRBV5-6|TRBJ1-1|NA|NA
AGRQRTVPNTEAF
>TRBV15|TRBJ1-2|NA|NA
ATSREGYGYT
>TRBV6-5|TRBJ2-4|NA|many
ASRRFYGGQAKNIQY
>TRBV15|TRBJ2-3|TRBD2|few
ATSRDLKAGGRTDTRY
>TRBV25-1|TRBJ2-5|NA|few
ASRDPNRAETQY
>TRBV7-2|TRBJ2-7|TRBD1|many
ASRRQGEGYEQY
>TRBV7-8|TRBJ1-3|NA|NA
ASSLEGSSGNTIY
>TRBV5-1|TRBJ2-3|TRBD2|many
ASSLKAGASDTQY
>TRBV5-1|TRBJ2-3|TRBD2|NA
ASSVGLAHSTDTQY
>TRBV12-3/TRBV12-4|TRBJ1-4|TRBD1|NA
ASSRQGPATNEKLF
>TRBV6-2/TRBV6-3|TRBJ1-2|NA|NA
ASSSAGPYGYT
>TRBV2|TRBJ1-1|NA|NA
ASSEGGREAF
>TRBV12-3/TRBV12-4|TRBJ2-5|NA|NA
ASSLFAEVGETQY